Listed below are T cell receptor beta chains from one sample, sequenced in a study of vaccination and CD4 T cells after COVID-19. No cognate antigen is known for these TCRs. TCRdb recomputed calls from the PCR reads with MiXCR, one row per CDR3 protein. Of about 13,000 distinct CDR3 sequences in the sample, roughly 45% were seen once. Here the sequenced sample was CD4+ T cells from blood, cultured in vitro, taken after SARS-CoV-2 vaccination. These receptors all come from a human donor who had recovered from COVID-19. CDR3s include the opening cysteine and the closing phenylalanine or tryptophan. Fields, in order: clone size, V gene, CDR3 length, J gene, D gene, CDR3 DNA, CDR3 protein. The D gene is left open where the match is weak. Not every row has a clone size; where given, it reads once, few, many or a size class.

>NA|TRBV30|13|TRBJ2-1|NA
TGTGCCTGGAGTGGAGGAACCTACAATGAGCAGTTCTTC
CAWSGGTYNEQFF
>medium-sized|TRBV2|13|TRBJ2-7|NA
TGTGCCAGCAGTGCGTTAGCGGACTACGAGCAGTACTTC
CASSALADYEQYF
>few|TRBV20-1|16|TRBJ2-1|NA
TGCAGTGTTCCCCGGAGAAGGACGAGCTCCTACAATGAGCAGTTCTTC
CSVPRRRTSSYNEQFF
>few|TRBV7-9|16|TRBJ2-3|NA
TGTGCCAGCAGCCCCAACCTGGGCGGACACACAGATACGCAGTATTTT
CASSPNLGGHTDTQYF
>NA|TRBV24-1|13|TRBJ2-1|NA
TGTGCCACCAGTGATTCCGACTACAATGAGCAGTTCTTC
CATSDSDYNEQFF
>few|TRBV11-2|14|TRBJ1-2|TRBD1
TGTGCCAGCAGTTTTCGACAGGGGGGCCATGGCTACACCTTC
CASSFRQGGHGYTF
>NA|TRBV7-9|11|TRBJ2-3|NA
TGTGCCAGCAGCCCGAGAGATACGCAGTATTTT
CASSPRDTQYF
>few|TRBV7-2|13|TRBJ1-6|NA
TGTGCCAGCAGCTTAGCGGTAAACTCACCCCTCCACTTT
CASSLAVNSPLHF
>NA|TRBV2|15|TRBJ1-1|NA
TGTGCCAGCAGTGGTGGTCACCCGACGCAGGCTGAAGCTTTCTTT
CASSGGHPTQAEAFF
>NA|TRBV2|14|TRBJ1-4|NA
TGTGCCAGCAGTGCCGTTCTCGGGACAACTGGACTGTTTTTT
CASSAVLGTTGLFF
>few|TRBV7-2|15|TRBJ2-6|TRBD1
TGTGCCAGCAGCCTCAGGGGGTCTGGGGCCAACGTCCTGACTTTC
CASSLRGSGANVLTF
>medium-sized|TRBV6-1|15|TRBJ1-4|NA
TGTGCCAGCAGTGTGTTCCGGACAACTAATGAAAAACTGTTTTTT
CASSVFRTTNEKLFF
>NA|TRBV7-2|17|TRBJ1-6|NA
TGTGCCAGCAGCTTAGGGACAGTCGGTGGAAATAATTCACCCCTCCACTTT
CASSLGTVGGNNSPLHF
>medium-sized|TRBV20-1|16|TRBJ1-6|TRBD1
TGCAGTCTGACAGGGGCCGCAATGGTCGGTAATTCACCCCTCCACTTT
CSLTGAAMVGNSPLHF
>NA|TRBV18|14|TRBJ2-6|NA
TGTGCCAGCTCAGAAACGTCTGGGGCCAACGTCCTGACTTTC
CASSETSGANVLTF
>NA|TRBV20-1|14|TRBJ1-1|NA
TGCAGTGCTAGAGAGACGGGCGTGGGTACTGAAGCTTTCTTT
CSARETGVGTEAFF
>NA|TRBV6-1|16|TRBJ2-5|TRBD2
TGTGCCAGCAGTGAACTGGCGGCTAGCGGGAGTGAGACCCAGTACTTC
CASSELAASGSETQYF
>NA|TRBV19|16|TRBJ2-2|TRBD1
TGTGCCAGTAGTATGATCGGACAGGGTATTCCCGGGGAGCTGTTTTTT
CASSMIGQGIPGELFF
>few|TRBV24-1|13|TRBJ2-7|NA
TGTGCCACCAGTGACTTCGACGGCTACGAGCAGTACTTC
CATSDFDGYEQYF
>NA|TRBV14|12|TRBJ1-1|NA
TGTGCCAGCGGCAGGCTGTACACTGAAGCTTTCTTT
CASGRLYTEAFF
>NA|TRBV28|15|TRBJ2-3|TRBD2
TGTGCCAGCAGTTTGGGAGGGACTAGAACAGATACGCAGTATTTT
CASSLGGTRTDTQYF
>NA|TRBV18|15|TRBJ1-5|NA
TGTGCCAGCTCCCGCGGGCAGTTAGGCAATCAGCCCCAGCATTTT
CASSRGQLGNQPQHF
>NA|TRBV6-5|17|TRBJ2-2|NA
TGTGCCAGCAGTTACTCGATCTCCAGGGCGGATACCGGGGAGCTGTTTTTT
CASSYSISRADTGELFF
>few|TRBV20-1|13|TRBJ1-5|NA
TGCAGTGCCCATCGGGAGGGAAATCAGCCCCAGCATTTT
CSAHREGNQPQHF
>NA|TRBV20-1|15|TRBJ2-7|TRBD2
TGCAGTGCTAGAGATCGTAGCGGGAGATCCTACGAGCAGTACTTC
CSARDRSGRSYEQYF
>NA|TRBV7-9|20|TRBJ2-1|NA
TGTGCCAGCAGGAGAGGCGGGCCCGGCTCCACTTACACCTCCTACAATGAGCAGTTCTTC
CASRRGGPGSTYTSYNEQFF
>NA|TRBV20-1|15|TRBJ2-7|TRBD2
TGCAGTGCTAGCGGAAAGGGCGGGGGATCCTACGAGCAGTACTTC
CSASGKGGGSYEQYF
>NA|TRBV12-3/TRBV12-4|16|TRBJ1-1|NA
TGTGCCAGCAGTTATGGGGCCGGATTCATGAACACTGAAGCTTTCTTT
CASSYGAGFMNTEAFF
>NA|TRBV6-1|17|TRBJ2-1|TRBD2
TGTGCCAGCAGTAAACCACAAGCGGGAGGGTCGTCCAATGAGCAGTTCTTC
CASSKPQAGGSSNEQFF
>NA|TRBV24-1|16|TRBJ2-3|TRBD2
TGTGCCACCAGTGGAGGCGGGAGGGATAGCACAGATACGCAGTATTTT
CATSGGGRDSTDTQYF
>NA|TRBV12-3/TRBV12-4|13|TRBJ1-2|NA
TGTGCCAGCAGTTTGGGCAGGAACTATGGCTACACCTTC
CASSLGRNYGYTF
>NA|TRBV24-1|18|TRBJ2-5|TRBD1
TGTGCCACCAGTGATTCGCAGCCGGGACAGGGGATTAGGGAGACCCAGTACTTC
CATSDSQPGQGIRETQYF
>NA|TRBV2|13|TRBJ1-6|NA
TGTGCCAGCTCTAAGGAGGGAAGTTCACCCCTCCACTTT
CASSKEGSSPLHF
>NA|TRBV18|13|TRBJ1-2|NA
TGTGCCAGCTCACCAAGCGGGGGAAGAGGCTACACCTTC
CASSPSGGRGYTF